The 10 T cell receptor beta chains given below trace back to one sample, sequenced in a study of vaccination effects on CD4 cells after COVID-19. Following a roughly eleven-day culture, CD4+ T cells were purified. Between March and December 2020, the person had a SARS-CoV-2 infection that PCR confirmed. Each person got two doses of an mRNA SARS-CoV-2 vaccine, BNT162b2 or mRNA-1273. Produced via immunoSEQ multiplex PCR; TCRdb's table is partial and in-frame only. The sample has nearly 35,000 clones; roughly 80% are singletons. Their target antigens are unknown. The material was CD4+ T cells from PBMCs cultured without peptide, obtained after COVID-19 vaccination. These receptors all stem from a human donor who had a prior SARS-CoV-2 infection.

The V and J genes are TRBV6-5 and TRBJ2-7, with a weak D call TRBD1 (6 bases). CDR1 MNHEY and CDR2 SVGAGI come from the germline V gene. The CDR3 has 12 amino acids. The V and J ends lost 6 bases and 5 bases respectively, with 11 bases between them. CDR3 residues: CASSLTGNEQYF. CDR3 nucleotide sequence: TGTGCCAGCAGCCTAACAGGGAACGAGCAGTACTTC.

The chain is built from TRBV21-1 and TRBJ1-4. TRBV21-1 is described as a pseudogene. The CDR3 is 14 residues long. The CDR3 loop is CASSNRGGDEKLFF. The CDR3 nucleotides are TGTGCCAGCAGCAATAGGGGGGGGGATGAAAAACTGTTTTTT.

The gene calls are TRBV5-1 and TRBJ2-2; 7 bases line up with TRBD2. The CDR3 runs to 16 residues. The trim removed 1 base at V and 1 base at J, leaving 4 bases unmatched. Germline CDR1 and CDR2: SGHRS and YFSETQ. The CDR3 DNA reads as TGCGCCAGCAGCTTGTCGCCTAGCGGGAACACCGGGGAGCTGTTTTTT. It codes for CASSLSPSGNTGELFF.

The chain links TRBV7-8 to TRBJ2-7; 10 bases line up with TRBD2. Trimming removed 7 bases from V and 2 bases from J; junction bases left unmatched: 8. CDR1 is SGHVS and CDR2 is FQNEAQ in the germline V gene. The CDR3 covers 15 residues. The CDR3 DNA is TGTGCCAGCATCCTCTTAGCGGGAGGCCCCTACGAGCAGTACTTC. Translated: CASILLAGGPYEQYF. The whole variable domain, filled in from reference TRBV7-8 and TRBJ2-7, reads GAGVSQSPRYKVAKRGQDVALRCDPISGHVSLFWYQQALGQGPEFLTYFQNEAQLDKSGLPSDRFFAERPEGSVSTLKIQRTQQEDSAVYLCASILLAGGPYEQYFGPGTRLTVT.

The genes are TRBV5-1 and TRBJ1-4, with unresolved D. The germline V gene has CDR1 SGHRS and CDR2 YFSETQ. V was pared by 0 bases and J by 4 bases, with 10 bases between. This CDR3 has 15 amino acids. CDR3 sequence: CASSLGLDYNEKLFF. The CDR3, as DNA: TGCGCCAGCAGCTTGGGACTGGATTATAATGAAAAACTGTTTTTT.

The chain carries TRBV4-1 and TRBJ2-4; D possibly corresponds to TRBD2 (5 bases). Germline assignment: CDR1 MGHRA and CDR2 YSYEKL. This CDR3 spans 13 amino acids. Trimming removed 0 bases at V and 8 bases at J, with 8 bases between. This chain's CDR3 is CASSQDPGDIQYF. The CDR3 DNA is TGCGCCAGCAGCCAAGATCCCGGGGACATTCAGTACTTC.

By proportion, this clone is medium-sized. This chain connects TRBV10-1 to TRBJ2-5; TRBD2 agrees at 15 bases. The J segment lost 5 bases and the V segment lost 5 bases, leaving 3 bases of the junction unmatched. Germline CDR1 reads WNHNN; CDR2 reads SYGVQD (reference sequence). The CDR3 runs 15 residues. For the CDR3, the DNA is TGCGCCAGCAGTCGGACTAGCGGGAGGGCCGAGACCCAGTACTTC. It yields the protein CASSRTSGRAETQYF.

The rearrangement joins TRBV3-1 (or the pseudogene TRBV3-2) to TRBJ1-2; D remains unclear. V gave up 0 bases and J gave up 4 bases, with 6 bases separating them. Germline V CDR1 and CDR2: LGHDT, YNNKEL (reference sequence). The CDR3 has 13 amino acids. CDR3: CASSQEGSYGYTF. In nucleotides, the CDR3 is TGTGCCAGCAGCCAAGAGGGGTCCTATGGCTACACCTTC.

The chain recombines TRBV5-4 with TRBJ2-3, with 10 bases fitting TRBD2. Germline CDR1 and CDR2: SGHNT and YYREEE (reference sequence). J lost 6 bases, V lost 5 bases, and 12 bases had no gene match. The CDR3 has 16 residues. CDR3: CASRQSSGSGVDTQYF. In DNA form, the CDR3 reads TGTGCCAGCAGACAGTCTAGCGGGAGTGGTGTGGATACGCAGTATTTT.

This chain links TRBV5-1 with TRBJ1-1, with 7 bases identical to TRBD1. V dropped 1 base and J dropped 0; count of bases not matched to a gene: 3. Per the germline V gene, CDR1 is SGHRS and CDR2 is YFSETQ. CDR3 length: 15 amino acids. The CDR3 spells CASSLTGTVNTEAFF. DNA of the CDR3: TGCGCCAGCAGCTTGACTGGGACAGTGAACACTGAAGCTTTCTTT.